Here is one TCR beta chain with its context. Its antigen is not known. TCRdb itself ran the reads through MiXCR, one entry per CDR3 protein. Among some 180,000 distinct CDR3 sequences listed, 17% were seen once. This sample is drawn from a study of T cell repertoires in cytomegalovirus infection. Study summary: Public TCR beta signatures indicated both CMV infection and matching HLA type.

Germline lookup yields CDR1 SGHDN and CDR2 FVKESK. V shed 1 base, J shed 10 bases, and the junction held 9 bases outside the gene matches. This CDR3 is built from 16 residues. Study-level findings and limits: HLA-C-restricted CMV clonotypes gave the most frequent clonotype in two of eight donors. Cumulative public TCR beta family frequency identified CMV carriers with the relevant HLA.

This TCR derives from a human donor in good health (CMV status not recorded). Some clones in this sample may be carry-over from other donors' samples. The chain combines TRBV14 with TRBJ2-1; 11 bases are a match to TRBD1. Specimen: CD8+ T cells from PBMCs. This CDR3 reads CASSQGIGQGAGEQFF. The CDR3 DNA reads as TGTGCCAGCAGCCAAGGAATAGGACAGGGGGCAGGAGAGCAGTTCTTC.